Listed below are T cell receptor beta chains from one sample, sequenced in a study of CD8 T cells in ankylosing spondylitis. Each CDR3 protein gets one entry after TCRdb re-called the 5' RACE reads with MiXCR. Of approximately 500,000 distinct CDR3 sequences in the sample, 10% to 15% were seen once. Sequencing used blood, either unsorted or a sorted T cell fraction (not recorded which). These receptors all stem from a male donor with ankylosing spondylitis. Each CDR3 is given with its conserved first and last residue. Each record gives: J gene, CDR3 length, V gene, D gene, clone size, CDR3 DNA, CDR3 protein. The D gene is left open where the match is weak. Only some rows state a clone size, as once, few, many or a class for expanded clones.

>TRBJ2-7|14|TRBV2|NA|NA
TGTGCCAGCGGAGGGCAGGGGGTAAGGTACGAGCAGTACTTC
CASGGQGVRYEQYF
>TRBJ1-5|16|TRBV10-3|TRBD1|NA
TGTGCCATCAGTGAGTATGGGGACAGTAGCAATCAGCCCCAGCATTTT
CAISEYGDSSNQPQHF
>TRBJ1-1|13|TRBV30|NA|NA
TGTGCCTGGAGTGTAGGGCCGAACACTGAAGCTTTCTTT
CAWSVGPNTEAFF
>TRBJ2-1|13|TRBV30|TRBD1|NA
TGTGCCTGGAGACCAGGGGGCTACAATGAGCAGTTCTTC
CAWRPGGYNEQFF
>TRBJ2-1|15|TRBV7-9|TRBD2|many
TGTGCCAGCAGCTTATTTAGCGGGGGCTACAATGAGCAGTTCTTC
CASSLFSGGYNEQFF
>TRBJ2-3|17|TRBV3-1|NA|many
TGTGCCAGCAGCCAAGAAATCCGGGTCTGGAGCACAGATACGCAGTATTTT
CASSQEIRVWSTDTQYF
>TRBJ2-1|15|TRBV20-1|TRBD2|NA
TGCAGTGCAGAGGAGGGAGGGCTCCTCTACAATGAGCAGTTCTTC
CSAEEGGLLYNEQFF
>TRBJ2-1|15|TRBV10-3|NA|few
TGTGCCATCAGCCCCGGACAGGGAGGGAACGATGAGCAGTTCTTC
CAISPGQGGNDEQFF
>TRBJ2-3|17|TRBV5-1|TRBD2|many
TGCGCCAGCAGCTTACATCCCTTAGCGGGGACCACAGATACGCAGTATTTT
CASSLHPLAGTTDTQYF
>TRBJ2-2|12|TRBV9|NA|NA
TGTGCCAGCAGCGTGACGACCGGGGAGCTGTTTTTT
CASSVTTGELFF
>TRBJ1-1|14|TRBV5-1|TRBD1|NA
TGCGCCAGCAGCGCCGACAGGGCTTTCATGGAAGCTTTCTTT
CASSADRAFMEAFF
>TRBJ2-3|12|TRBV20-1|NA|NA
TGCAGTGCTAGACAACCCGGGGATACGCAGTATTTT
CSARQPGDTQYF
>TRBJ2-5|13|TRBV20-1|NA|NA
TGCAGTGCTAGAGATGGGCAGCGTGAGACCCAGTACTTC
CSARDGQRETQYF
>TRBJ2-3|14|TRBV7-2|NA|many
TGTGCCAGCAGCCCCCCCGGCGTGGGGGATACGCAGTATTTT
CASSPPGVGDTQYF
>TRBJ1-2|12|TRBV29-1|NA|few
TGCAGCGTAGGGGCCCCTGATGGTGGCTACACCTTC
CSVGAPDGGYTF
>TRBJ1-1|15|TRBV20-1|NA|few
TGCAGTGCTAGAATAGGGGGAGGCGTCAACACTGAAGCTTTCTTT
CSARIGGGVNTEAFF